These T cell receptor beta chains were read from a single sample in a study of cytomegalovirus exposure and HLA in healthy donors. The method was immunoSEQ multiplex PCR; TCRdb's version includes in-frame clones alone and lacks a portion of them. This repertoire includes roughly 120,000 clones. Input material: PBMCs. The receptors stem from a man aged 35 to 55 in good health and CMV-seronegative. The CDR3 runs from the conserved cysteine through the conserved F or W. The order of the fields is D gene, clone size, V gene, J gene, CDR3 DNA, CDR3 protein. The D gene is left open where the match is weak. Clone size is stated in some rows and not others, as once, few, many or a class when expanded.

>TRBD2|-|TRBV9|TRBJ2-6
TGTGCCAGCACCCCGGGACTAGCGGGAGCTAAAGGGGCCAACGTCCTGACTTTC
CASTPGLAGAKGANVLTF
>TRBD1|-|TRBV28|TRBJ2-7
TGTGCCAGCAGAACTGATGACAGGGGGCCTCTTCGCGACGAGCAGTACTTC
CASRTDDRGPLRDEQYF
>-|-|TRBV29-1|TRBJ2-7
TGCAGCGTTGAAGATCGCGAGCAGTACTTC
CSVEDREQYF
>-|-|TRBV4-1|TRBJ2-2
TGCGCCAGCAGCCCAGGGGGTCGGGGGCTTGTCGGGGAGCTGTTTTTT
CASSPGGRGLVGELFF
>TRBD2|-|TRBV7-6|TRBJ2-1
TGTGCCAGCAGCCCACTAGCGGGTCAAACCAATGAGCAGTTCTTC
CASSPLAGQTNEQFF
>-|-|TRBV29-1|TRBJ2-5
TGCAGCGTCCGCCTCGCGGCCATGGGGACCCAGTACTTC
CSVRLAAMGTQYF
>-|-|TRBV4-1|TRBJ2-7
TGCGCCAGCAGCCAGGCCCTCGGGGAGCAGTACTTC
CASSQALGEQYF
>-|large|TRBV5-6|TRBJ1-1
TGTGCCAGCAGCTTTTTACAGGGACCGGAAGCTTTCTTT
CASSFLQGPEAFF
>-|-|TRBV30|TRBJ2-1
TGTGCCTGGAGTGCCGGGAAGTCCTACAATGAGCAGTTCTTC
CAWSAGKSYNEQFF
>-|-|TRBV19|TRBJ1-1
TGTGCCAGTAGTATTATCGAGAGGTCGACGGAGGCTCAAGCTTTCTTT
CASSIIERSTEAQAFF
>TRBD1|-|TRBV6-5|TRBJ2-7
TGTGCCAGCAGTCCAGGGGGCAAGACCTACGAGCAGTACTTC
CASSPGGKTYEQYF
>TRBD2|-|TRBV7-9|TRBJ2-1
TGTGCCAGCAGCTTACCCCTCCGGCTAGCGGCGGCAGAAGATGAGCAGTTCTTC
CASSLPLRLAAAEDEQFF
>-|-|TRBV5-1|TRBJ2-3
TGCGCCAGCAGCCGTACCGGGACTAGCACAGATACGCAGTATTTT
CASSRTGTSTDTQYF
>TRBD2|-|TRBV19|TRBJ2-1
TGTGCCAGTAGACTCTGGACTAGCGGGAGGAATGAGCAGTTCTTC
CASRLWTSGRNEQFF
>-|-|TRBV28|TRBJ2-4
TGTGCCAGCAGTCCACCGGGGATTCGAAACATTCAGTACTTC
CASSPPGIRNIQYF
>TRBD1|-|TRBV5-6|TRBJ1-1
TGTGCCAGCAGCAAGGGGACAGGTGAAGCTTTCTTT
CASSKGTGEAFF
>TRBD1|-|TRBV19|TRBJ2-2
TGTGCCAGTAGTATAGGCAGGGGGCTAATCGGGGAGCTGTTTTTT
CASSIGRGLIGELFF
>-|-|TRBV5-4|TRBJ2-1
TGTGCCAGCAGCCCCCGGGGTGGTAGCGGCTCCTACAATGAGCAGTTCTTC
CASSPRGGSGSYNEQFF
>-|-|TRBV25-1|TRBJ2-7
TGTGCCAGCAGTGAATCACAGGGCTCCTCCTACGAGCAGTACTTC
CASSESQGSSYEQYF
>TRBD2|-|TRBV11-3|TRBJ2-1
TGTGCCAGCAGGAGCGGGGTGGGTCCCTCGGAGTTCTTC
CASRSGVGPSEFF
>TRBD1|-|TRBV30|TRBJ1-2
TGTGCCTGGAGTATCACAGGGGGAACTAACTATGGCTACACCTTC
CAWSITGGTNYGYTF
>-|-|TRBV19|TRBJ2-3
TGTGCCAGTAGTGTGGGACTCGGCACAGATACGCAGTATTTT
CASSVGLGTDTQYF